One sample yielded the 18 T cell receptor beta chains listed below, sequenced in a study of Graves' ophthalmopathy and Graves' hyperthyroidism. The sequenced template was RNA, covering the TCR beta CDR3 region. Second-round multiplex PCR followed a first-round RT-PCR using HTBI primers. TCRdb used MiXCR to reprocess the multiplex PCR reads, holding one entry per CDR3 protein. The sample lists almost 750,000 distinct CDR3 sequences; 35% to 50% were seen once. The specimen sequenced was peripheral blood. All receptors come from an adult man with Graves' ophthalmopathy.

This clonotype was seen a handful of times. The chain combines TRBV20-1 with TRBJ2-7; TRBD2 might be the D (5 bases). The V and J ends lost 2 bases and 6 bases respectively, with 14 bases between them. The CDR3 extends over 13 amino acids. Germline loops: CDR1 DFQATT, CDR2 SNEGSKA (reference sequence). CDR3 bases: TGCAGTGCTAGAAGCGGCTTGGGTTTCGAGCAGTACTTC. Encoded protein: CSARSGLGFEQYF.

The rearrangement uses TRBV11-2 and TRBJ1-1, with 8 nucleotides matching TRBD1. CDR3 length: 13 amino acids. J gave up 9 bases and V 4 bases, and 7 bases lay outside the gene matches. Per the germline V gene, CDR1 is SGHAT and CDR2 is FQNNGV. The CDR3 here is CASSSPGRGQAFF. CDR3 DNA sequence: TGTGCCAGCAGCTCACCCGGCAGGGGGCAAGCTTTCTTT.

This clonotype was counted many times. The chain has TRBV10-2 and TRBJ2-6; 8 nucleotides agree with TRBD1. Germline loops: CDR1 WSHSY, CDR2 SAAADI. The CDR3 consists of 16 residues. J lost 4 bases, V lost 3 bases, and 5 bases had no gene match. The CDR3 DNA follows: TGCGCCAGCAGTGACAGGGGGCTAGGAGGGGCCAACGTCCTGACTTTC. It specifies CASSDRGLGGANVLTF.

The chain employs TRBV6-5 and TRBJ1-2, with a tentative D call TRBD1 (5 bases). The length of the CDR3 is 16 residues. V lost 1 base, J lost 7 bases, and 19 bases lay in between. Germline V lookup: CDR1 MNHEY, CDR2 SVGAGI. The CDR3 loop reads CASSYLGRPSPSGYTF. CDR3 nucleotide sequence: TGTGCCAGCAGTTACTTGGGACGGCCCTCCCCCTCTGGCTACACCTTC.

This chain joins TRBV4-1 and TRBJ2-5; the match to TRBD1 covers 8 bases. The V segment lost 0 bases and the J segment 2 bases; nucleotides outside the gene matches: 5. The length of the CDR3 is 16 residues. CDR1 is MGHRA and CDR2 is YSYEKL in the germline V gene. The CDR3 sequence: CASSQDGTGLQETQYF. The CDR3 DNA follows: TGCGCCAGCAGCCAAGATGGGACAGGCCTACAAGAGACCCAGTACTTC.

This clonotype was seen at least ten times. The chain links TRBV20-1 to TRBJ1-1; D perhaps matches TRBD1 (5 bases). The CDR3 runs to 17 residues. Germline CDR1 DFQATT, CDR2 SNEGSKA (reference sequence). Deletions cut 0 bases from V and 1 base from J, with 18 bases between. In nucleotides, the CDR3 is TGCAGTGCTAGAGAACTTGGTAAGGACACCAGGAACACTGAAGCTTTCTTT. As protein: CSARELGKDTRNTEAFF.

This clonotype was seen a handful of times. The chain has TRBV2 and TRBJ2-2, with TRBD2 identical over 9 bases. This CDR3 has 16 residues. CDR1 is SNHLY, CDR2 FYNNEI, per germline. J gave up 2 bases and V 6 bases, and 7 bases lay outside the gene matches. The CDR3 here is CASSLGLAYNTGELFF. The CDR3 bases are TGTGCCAGCAGCCTTGGACTAGCGTATAACACCGGGGAGCTGTTTTTT.

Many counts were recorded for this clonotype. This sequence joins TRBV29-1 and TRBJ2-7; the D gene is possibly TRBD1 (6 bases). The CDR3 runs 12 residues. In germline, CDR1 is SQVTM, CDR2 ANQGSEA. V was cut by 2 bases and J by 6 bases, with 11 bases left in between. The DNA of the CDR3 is TGCAGCGTTGAAACAGGGACGGTCGAGCAGTACTTC. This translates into CSVETGTVEQYF.

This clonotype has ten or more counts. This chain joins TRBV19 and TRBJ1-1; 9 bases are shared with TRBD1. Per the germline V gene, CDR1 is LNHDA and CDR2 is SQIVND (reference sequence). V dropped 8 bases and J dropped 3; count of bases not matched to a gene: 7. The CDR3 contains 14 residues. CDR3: CASGYRGLDTEAFF. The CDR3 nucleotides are TGTGCCAGTGGATACAGGGGGCTGGACACTGAAGCTTTCTTT.

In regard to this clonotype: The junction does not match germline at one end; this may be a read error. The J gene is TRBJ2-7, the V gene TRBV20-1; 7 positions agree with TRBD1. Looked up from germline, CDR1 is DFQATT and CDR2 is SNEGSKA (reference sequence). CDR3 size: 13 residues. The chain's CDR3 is CSASPDRYYGQYF. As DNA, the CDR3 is TGCAGTGCTAGCCCGGACAGGTATTACGGGCAGTACTTC.

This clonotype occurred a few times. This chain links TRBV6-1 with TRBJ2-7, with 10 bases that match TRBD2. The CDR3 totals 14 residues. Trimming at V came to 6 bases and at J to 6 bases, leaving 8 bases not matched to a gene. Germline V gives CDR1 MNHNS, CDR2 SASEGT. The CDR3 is CASSQLAGGAEQYF. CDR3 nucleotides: TGTGCCAGCAGCCAATTAGCGGGAGGCGCCGAGCAGTACTTC.

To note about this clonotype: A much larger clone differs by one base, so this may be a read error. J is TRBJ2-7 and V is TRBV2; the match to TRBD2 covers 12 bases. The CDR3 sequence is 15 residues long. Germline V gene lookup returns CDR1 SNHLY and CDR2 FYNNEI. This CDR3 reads CDSSRLAGASYEQYF. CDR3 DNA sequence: TGTGACAGCAGCAGACTAGCGGGGGCATCCTACGAGCAGTACTTC.

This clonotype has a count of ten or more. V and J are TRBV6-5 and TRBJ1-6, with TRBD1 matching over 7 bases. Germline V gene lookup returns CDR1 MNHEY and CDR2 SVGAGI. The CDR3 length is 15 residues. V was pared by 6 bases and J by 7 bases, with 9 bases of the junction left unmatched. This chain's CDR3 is CASSSIQGLNSPLHF. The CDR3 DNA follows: TGTGCCAGCAGCTCGATACAGGGGCTAAATTCACCCCTCCACTTT.

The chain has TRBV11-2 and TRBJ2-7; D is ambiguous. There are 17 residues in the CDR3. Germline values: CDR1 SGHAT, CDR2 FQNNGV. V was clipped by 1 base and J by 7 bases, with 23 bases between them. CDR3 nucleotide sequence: TGTGCCAGCAGCTTAGCCTCTGGGTCTGCAACCACTACTGAGCAGTACTTC. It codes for CASSLASGSATTTEQYF.

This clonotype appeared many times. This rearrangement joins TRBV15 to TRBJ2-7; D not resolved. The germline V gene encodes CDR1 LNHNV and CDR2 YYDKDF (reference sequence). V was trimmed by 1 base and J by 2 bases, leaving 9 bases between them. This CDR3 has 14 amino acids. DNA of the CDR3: TGTGCCACCAGCAGAGTAGCAGGAACCTACGAGCAGTACTTC. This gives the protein CATSRVAGTYEQYF.

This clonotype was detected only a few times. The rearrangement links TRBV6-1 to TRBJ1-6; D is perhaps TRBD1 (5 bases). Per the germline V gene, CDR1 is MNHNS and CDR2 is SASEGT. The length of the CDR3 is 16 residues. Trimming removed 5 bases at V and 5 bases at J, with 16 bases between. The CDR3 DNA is TGTGCCAGCAGTTTATCCCAGGGAAGCAATAATTCACCCCTCCACTTT. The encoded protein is CASSLSQGSNNSPLHF.

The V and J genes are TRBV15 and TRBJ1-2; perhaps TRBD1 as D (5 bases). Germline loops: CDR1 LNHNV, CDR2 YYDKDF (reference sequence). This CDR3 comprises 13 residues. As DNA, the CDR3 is TGTGCTAGGGACCCGCTGGGGTTCTATGGCTACACCTTC. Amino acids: CARDPLGFYGYTF.

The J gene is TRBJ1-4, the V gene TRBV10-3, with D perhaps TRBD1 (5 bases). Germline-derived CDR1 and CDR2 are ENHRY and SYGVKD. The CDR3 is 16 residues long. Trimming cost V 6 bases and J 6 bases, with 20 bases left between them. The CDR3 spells CAISSARDGYYEKLFF. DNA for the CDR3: TGTGCCATCAGCTCAGCCAGGGATGGGTATTATGAAAAACTGTTTTTT.